This TCR beta chain appears in the sequencing data of a study of blood T cells in healthy people across ages. A J-beta primer mix and a sample-barcoded 5' primer were used in a second PCR of roughly 7 to 12 cycles. TCRdb called the 5' RACE reads again in MiXCR, with one record for every CDR3 protein. The table has under 1,000,000 distinct CDR3 sequences, around 36% seen once. As for this clonotype: Its antigen is currently unknown.

Per the germline V gene, CDR1 is MDHEN and CDR2 is SYDVKM. The CDR3 spans 14 residues. The V end was cut by 9 bases, the J end by 7 bases, with 22 bases between. General study findings and limits: The long-lived group displayed more naive CD4+ cells, plus higher diversity, than the aged donors did.

Sequencing used blood. This chain uses TRBV28 with TRBJ2-7, with D possibly matching TRBD1 (6 bases). The source is a man between 18 and 29 years old in good health. CDR3 nucleotide sequence: TGTGCCAGTCTAACAGGGTTCGCCTACAATGAGCAGTACTTC. Amino acid sequence: CASLTGFAYNEQYF.